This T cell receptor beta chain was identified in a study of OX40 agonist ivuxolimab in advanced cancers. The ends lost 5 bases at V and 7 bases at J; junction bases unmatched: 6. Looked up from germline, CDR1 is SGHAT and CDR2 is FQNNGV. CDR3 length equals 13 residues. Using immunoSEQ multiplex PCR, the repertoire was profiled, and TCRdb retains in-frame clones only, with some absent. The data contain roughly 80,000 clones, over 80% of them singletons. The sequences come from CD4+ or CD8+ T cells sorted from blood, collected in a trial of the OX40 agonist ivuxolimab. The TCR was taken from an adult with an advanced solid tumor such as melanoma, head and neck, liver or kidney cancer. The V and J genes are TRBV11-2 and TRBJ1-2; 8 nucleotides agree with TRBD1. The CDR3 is CASSVGQASGYTF. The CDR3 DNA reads TGTGCCAGCAGCGTGGGACAGGCCTCTGGCTACACCTTC.